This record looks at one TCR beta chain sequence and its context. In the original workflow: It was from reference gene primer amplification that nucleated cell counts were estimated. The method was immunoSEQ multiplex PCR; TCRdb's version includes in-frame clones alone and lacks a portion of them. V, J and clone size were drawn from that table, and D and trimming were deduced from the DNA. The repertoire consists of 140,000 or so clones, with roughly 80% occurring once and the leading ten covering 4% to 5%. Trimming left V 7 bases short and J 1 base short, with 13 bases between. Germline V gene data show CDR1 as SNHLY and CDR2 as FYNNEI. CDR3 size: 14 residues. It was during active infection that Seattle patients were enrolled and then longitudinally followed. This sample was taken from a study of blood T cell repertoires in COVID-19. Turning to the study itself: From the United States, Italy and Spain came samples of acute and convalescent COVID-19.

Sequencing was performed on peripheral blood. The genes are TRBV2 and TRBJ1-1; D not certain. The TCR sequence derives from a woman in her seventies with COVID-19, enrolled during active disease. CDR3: CASTYREENTEAFF. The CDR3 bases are TGTGCCAGCACGTATCGGGAAGAGAACACTGAAGCTTTCTTT.